This T cell receptor beta chain was captured in a study of blood T cell repertoires in COVID-19. Turning to the study itself: Nucleic acid was either cDNA or gDNA, and it came from T cells, B-cell-depleted T cells, or PBMCs.

Participants' reported clinical history set cohort assignment. Recovered Cohort 3 donors showed two negative PCRs, clearance, or symptom resolution. The germline V gene encodes CDR1 SGHNT and CDR2 YENEEA. The CDR3 runs to 15 residues. In the original workflow: Scientists estimated how many nucleated cells there were by amplifying reference gene primers. Method: immunoSEQ multiplex PCR; TCRdb's copy keeps in-frame clones and lacks some. The DNA gave D and trimming, while V, J and clone size come from that table. Among about 260,000 clones listed, about 82% were seen once. This clone was counted between two and nine times. Relative to the germline gene, one junction end is altered; a read error may explain this.

Sequenced input: PBMCs or T cells enriched from blood (not recorded which). This clonotype was sampled from a woman in her 50s who had recovered from COVID-19. V gene TRBV11-3 combines with J gene TRBJ1-2, with 7 nucleotides matching TRBD1. The chain's CDR3 is CASSIEGAGTYGYTF. The CDR3 bases are TGTGCCAGCAGCATAGAGGGGGCCGGAACCTATGGCTACACCTTC.